This T cell receptor beta chain stems from a study of beta chain features in type 1 diabetes. Germline V gene lookup returns CDR1 SGHNT and CDR2 YYREEE (reference sequence). The CDR3 loop spans 13 amino acids. With V trimmed by 7 bases and J by 4 bases, 3 bases remained unmatched. The authors reverse transcribed all of the isolated RNA, so sequencing captured expressed TCRB transcripts. Profiled with immunoSEQ multiplex PCR; TCRdb holds only in-frame clones, not every one. The sample lists hundreds of thousands of clones, approximately 12% occurring once. This clonotype originated in a man younger than 35 in good health. The chain has TRBV5-4 and TRBJ2-1, with 9 bases fitting TRBD1. Sequenced input: naive CD4+ T cells from blood. The CDR3 region is CASRDRVYNEQFF. The CDR3 DNA reads TGTGCCAGCCGGGACAGGGTTTACAATGAGCAGTTCTTC. The whole variable domain, filled in from reference TRBV5-4 and TRBJ2-1, reads ETGVTQSPTHLIKTRGQQVTLRCSSQSGHNTVSWYQQALGQGPQFIFQYYREEENGRGNFPPRFSGLQFPNYSSELNVNALELDDSALYLCASRDRVYNEQFFGPGTRLTVL.